A selection of T cell receptor beta chains follows, all from one sample in a study of CD8+ T cells in alopecia areata. Clones were read by immunoSEQ multiplex PCR, and TCRdb kept only the in-frame ones, dropping some. Of some 150,000 clones in the sample, roughly 66% are singletons; the top ten hold roughly 10%. This sample comprised CD8+ T cells sorted from blood, obtained at week 0. The receptors originated from a human donor with alopecia areata. The CDR3 runs from the conserved cysteine through the conserved F or W. The D gene is left open where the match is weak. Clone size is not always given. Where it is, it says once, few, many or a class for expanded clones.

J gene: TRBJ2-5; D gene: -; clone size: -; V gene: TRBV5-1; CDR3 protein: CASSLDTSRPQYF; CDR3 DNA: TGCGCCAGCAGCTTGGACACTAGCCGGCCCCAGTACTTC
J gene: TRBJ1-3; D gene: -; clone size: -; V gene: TRBV29-1; CDR3 protein: CSVAVSGNTIYF; CDR3 DNA: TGCAGCGTTGCGGTCTCTGGAAACACCATATATTTT
J gene: TRBJ1-2; D gene: -; clone size: -; V gene: TRBV30; CDR3 protein: CAWRPGANYGYTF; CDR3 DNA: TGTGCCTGGAGGCCCGGGGCTAACTATGGCTACACCTTC
J gene: TRBJ1-2; D gene: -; clone size: once; V gene: TRBV30; CDR3 protein: CAWSPLGGLRYGYTF; CDR3 DNA: TGTGCCTGGAGTCCGCTAGGCGGGCTTCGGTATGGCTACACCTTC
J gene: TRBJ1-2; D gene: -; clone size: -; V gene: TRBV9; CDR3 protein: CASSVAKDGYTF; CDR3 DNA: TGTGCCAGCAGCGTAGCTAAGGATGGCTACACCTTC
J gene: TRBJ1-5; D gene: -; clone size: -; V gene: TRBV15; CDR3 protein: CATSRYPQRHPNQPQHF; CDR3 DNA: TGTGCCACCAGCAGGTACCCCCAACGCCACCCCAATCAGCCCCAGCATTTT
J gene: TRBJ1-1; D gene: -; clone size: once; V gene: TRBV30; CDR3 protein: CAWTPGRTEAFF; CDR3 DNA: TGTGCCTGGACCCCGGGGAGGACTGAAGCTTTCTTT
J gene: TRBJ2-1; D gene: -; clone size: -; V gene: TRBV5-6; CDR3 protein: CASSPQGGPAYNEQFF; CDR3 DNA: TGTGCCAGCAGCCCCCAAGGGGGGCCTGCCTACAATGAGCAGTTCTTC
J gene: TRBJ1-2; D gene: -; clone size: -; V gene: TRBV19; CDR3 protein: CASREKNPYGYTF; CDR3 DNA: TGTGCCAGTAGAGAAAAGAACCCCTATGGCTACACCTTC
J gene: TRBJ2-3; D gene: TRBD2; clone size: -; V gene: TRBV7-8; CDR3 protein: CASIVAGTDTQYF; CDR3 DNA: TGTGCCAGCATCGTAGCGGGGACAGATACGCAGTATTTT
J gene: TRBJ2-2; D gene: -; clone size: few; V gene: TRBV7-9; CDR3 protein: CASTLSSNTGELFF; CDR3 DNA: TGTGCCAGCACCTTGAGTTCTAACACCGGGGAGCTGTTTTTT
J gene: TRBJ1-4; D gene: -; clone size: -; V gene: TRBV29-1; CDR3 protein: CSVDSGANEKLFF; CDR3 DNA: TGCAGCGTTGACTCGGGTGCTAATGAAAAACTGTTTTTT
J gene: TRBJ2-1; D gene: -; clone size: once; V gene: TRBV2; CDR3 protein: CAGKSREIEQFF; CDR3 DNA: TGTGCCGGCAAGTCTAGGGAGATTGAGCAGTTCTTC
J gene: TRBJ1-5; D gene: -; clone size: -; V gene: TRBV30; CDR3 protein: CAWSDPPGQPQHF; CDR3 DNA: TGTGCCTGGAGTGACCCCCCCGGTCAGCCCCAGCATTTT
J gene: TRBJ1-2; D gene: TRBD1; clone size: -; V gene: TRBV10-3; CDR3 protein: CAISEGDRPNYGYTF; CDR3 DNA: TGTGCCATCAGTGAAGGGGACAGACCTAACTATGGCTACACCTTC
J gene: TRBJ2-1; D gene: TRBD2; clone size: -; V gene: TRBV7-9; CDR3 protein: CASSLVSGLANNEQFF; CDR3 DNA: TGTGCCAGCAGCTTAGTCTCAGGACTAGCGAATAATGAGCAGTTCTTC
J gene: TRBJ2-1; D gene: -; clone size: -; V gene: TRBV5-1; CDR3 protein: CASTTGNEQFF; CDR3 DNA: TGCGCCAGCACAACGGGGAATGAGCAGTTCTTC
J gene: TRBJ1-2; D gene: -; clone size: -; V gene: TRBV5-1; CDR3 protein: CASSLSSGTLGGYTF; CDR3 DNA: TGCGCCAGCAGCTTGAGCTCCGGGACTCTCGGGGGCTACACCTTC
J gene: TRBJ1-6; D gene: -; clone size: -; V gene: TRBV19; CDR3 protein: CASRTQGNSPLHF; CDR3 DNA: TGTGCCAGTAGGACGCAGGGTAATTCACCCCTCCACTTT
J gene: TRBJ1-1; D gene: -; clone size: -; V gene: TRBV30; CDR3 protein: CAWRRNTEAFF; CDR3 DNA: TGTGCCTGGAGAAGGAACACTGAAGCTTTCTTT
J gene: TRBJ1-6; D gene: -; clone size: -; V gene: TRBV27; CDR3 protein: CASSVPGLNSPLHF; CDR3 DNA: TGTGCCAGCAGTGTACCGGGTTTGAATTCACCCCTCCACTTT
J gene: TRBJ2-1; D gene: -; clone size: -; V gene: TRBV13; CDR3 protein: CASSPISGRNEQFF; CDR3 DNA: TGTGCCAGCAGCCCCATATCCGGGCGGAATGAGCAGTTCTTC
J gene: TRBJ2-2; D gene: -; clone size: -; V gene: TRBV6-6; CDR3 protein: CASSYSSGLTGELFF; CDR3 DNA: TGTGCCAGCAGTTACTCCTCCGGTCTCACCGGGGAGCTGTTTTTT
J gene: TRBJ2-7; D gene: TRBD1; clone size: -; V gene: TRBV29-1; CDR3 protein: CSGTRQGSYEQYF; CDR3 DNA: TGCAGCGGGACCCGACAGGGCTCCTACGAGCAGTACTTC
J gene: TRBJ2-6; D gene: -; clone size: few; V gene: TRBV27; CDR3 protein: CASSATGHDSGANVLTF; CDR3 DNA: TGTGCCAGCAGTGCGACAGGACACGACTCTGGGGCCAACGTCCTGACTTTC
J gene: TRBJ2-5; D gene: -; clone size: few; V gene: TRBV14; CDR3 protein: CASSQSGLGETQYF; CDR3 DNA: TGTGCCAGCAGCCAGTCAGGGCTGGGAGAGACCCAGTACTTC